This T cell receptor (beta chain) was recorded in a study of blood T cell repertoires in COVID-19. Study as a whole: COVID-19 samples from acute and convalescent phases originated in the United States, Italy and Spain. PBMCs, B-cell-depleted T cells, or T cells were the source of the cDNA or gDNA that made up the material.

As processed by the authors: From reference gene primer amplification, estimates of nucleated cell counts were derived. This table comes from immunoSEQ multiplex PCR, and its TCRdb copy is limited to in-frame clones, with some not included. V and J calls and clone size are those listed in that table; D and trimming were worked out from the DNA. The sample lists approximately 140,000 clones, approximately 80% seen once, with approximately 40% in the top ten. With 0 bases clipped from V and 1 base from J, the junction kept 0 bases outside the gene matches. The CDR3 covers 16 residues. The germline gives CDR1 SGHRS, CDR2 YFSETQ.

J is TRBJ2-5 and V is TRBV5-1; 13 bases match TRBD2. The TCR sequence derives from a human donor in a cohort sampled during active COVID-19. The sequenced material came from peripheral blood. CDR3 DNA sequence: TGCGCCAGCAGCTTGGGGACTAGCGGGGGCCAAGAGACCCAGTACTTC. This gives the protein CASSLGTSGGQETQYF.